These 16 T cell receptor beta chains originate from one sample sequenced in a study of blood T cell repertoires in COVID-19. Assay: immunoSEQ multiplex PCR; the TCRdb copy retains only in-frame clones and omits some. The table has 95,000 to 150,000 clones, about 83% seen once. Material: PBMCs or T cells enriched from blood (not recorded which). The receptors originated from a woman aged 25 to 39 who had recovered from COVID-19.

The V and J genes are TRBV19 and TRBJ2-3; TRBD1 matches at 8 bases. The germline gives CDR1 LNHDA, CDR2 SQIVND (reference sequence). The CDR3 extends over 14 amino acids. With 6 bases clipped from V and 2 bases from J, the junction kept 4 bases outside the gene matches. CDR3 DNA: TGTGCCAGTAGGCACAGGGGGGCCACAGATACGCAGTATTTT. The encoded protein is CASRHRGATDTQYF.

The table lists this clone with a few counts. The chain links TRBV24-1 to TRBJ2-2, with TRBD1 as a possible D gene (6 bases). CDR3 length: 13 residues. Trimming left V 5 bases short and J 4 bases short, with 7 bases between. Germline assignment: CDR1 KGHDR and CDR2 SFDVKD. The CDR3 coding sequence is TGTGCCACCAGTGGGACAGTCACCGGGGAGCTGTTTTTT. Its translation: CATSGTVTGELFF.

This chain links TRBV7-3 with TRBJ2-3; TRBD2 aligns across 10 bases. J was trimmed by 7 bases and V by 8 bases; bases with no gene match: 18. Germline CDR1 is SGHTA and CDR2 is FQGTGA. The CDR3 sequence is 17 residues long. CDR3 residues: CASLTSGAAGSGNTQYF. The CDR3 bases are TGTGCCAGCCTAACTAGCGGGGCGGCCGGGAGTGGGAATACGCAGTATTTT.

This clone was seen more than once but under ten times. This CDR3 is CASSQGQNYGYTF. Here the CDR3 DNA reads TGCGCCAGCAGCCAAGGACAAAACTATGGCTACACCTTC. The rearrangement links TRBV4-1 to TRBJ1-2; D gene ambiguous. Trimming took 1 base from V and 2 from J, leaving 5 bases between them. CDR1 is MGHRA, CDR2 YSYEKL, per germline. The CDR3 is 13 residues long.

This clone came up a few times. V is TRBV12-3 or TRBV12-4 and J is TRBJ2-3; 9 bases line up with TRBD2. The CDR3 spans 12 residues. Trimming took 5 bases from V and 14 from J; bases not matched to a gene: 8. Here the CDR3 reads CASSTRAGGRYF. In DNA form, the CDR3 reads TGTGCCAGCAGTACAAGGGCGGGGGGGCGGTATTTT.

The V and J genes are TRBV5-1 and TRBJ2-1; TRBD1 is a possible D gene (6 bases). The V gene's germline CDR1 is SGHRS and CDR2 YFSETQ. The CDR3 spans 15 residues. V gave up 4 bases and J gave up 7 bases, with 18 bases separating them. CDR3 nucleotides: TGCGCCAGCAGCCTTAGGGACACCCTTGGGAATGAGCAGTTCTTC. It codes for CASSLRDTLGNEQFF.

V gene TRBV6-5 combines with J gene TRBJ1-6, with D tentatively TRBD1 (5 bases). Per germline, CDR1 MNHEY and CDR2 SVGAGI. This CDR3 comprises 14 residues. Trimming took 7 bases from V and 5 from J, leaving 12 bases between them. The CDR3 sequence: CASNADTNNSPLHF. The CDR3 DNA sequence: TGTGCCAGCAATGCGGACACCAATAATTCACCCCTCCACTTT.

The chain is built from TRBV30 and TRBJ1-5; 7 nucleotides align to TRBD1. Looked up from germline, CDR1 is GTSNPN and CDR2 is SVGIG (reference sequence). Trimming cost V 5 bases and J 2 bases; bases outside gene matches: 6. The CDR3 length is 14 residues. CDR3 DNA sequence: TGTGCCTGGTCCAGGGGGTATGGCAATCAGCCCCAGCATTTT. Translation gives CAWSRGYGNQPQHF.

This clone was picked up a small number of times. The gene calls are TRBV7-3 and TRBJ2-2; tentatively, D is TRBD2 (6 bases). Trimming pared 5 bases from V and 2 bases from J, leaving 18 bases between. From germline, CDR1 is SGHTA and CDR2 FQGTGA. The CDR3 is 17 amino acids. For the CDR3, the DNA is TGTGCCAGCAGCACCTCCGGGACTGCCGCCAACACCGGGGAGCTGTTTTTT. Translated: CASSTSGTAANTGELFF.

The chain is built from TRBV5-1 and TRBJ2-1; TRBD2 agrees at 11 bases. The CDR3 loop spans 14 amino acids. Trimming at V came to 5 bases and at J to 8 bases, leaving 6 bases not matched to a gene. Per the germline V gene, CDR1 is SGHRS and CDR2 is YFSETQ. The CDR3 is CASRLLAGADEQFF. DNA of the CDR3: TGCGCCAGCAGACTACTAGCGGGAGCCGATGAGCAGTTCTTC.

V gene TRBV5-1 combines with J gene TRBJ2-5; D perhaps matches TRBD1 (6 bases). CDR3 length: 15 amino acids. V was shortened by 5 bases and J by 8 bases, with 22 bases between the two germline ends. CDR1 and CDR2 (germline): SGHRS, YFSETQ. The CDR3 loop reads CASRGTLGGYSTQYF. The CDR3 DNA reads TGCGCCAGCAGAGGGACCCTTGGGGGCTATAGCACCCAGTACTTC.

The rearrangement links TRBV19 to TRBJ2-7; 7 nucleotides align to TRBD1. Per germline, CDR1 LNHDA and CDR2 SQIVND (reference sequence). V gave up 9 bases and J gave up 7 bases; unmatched junction bases: 12. The CDR3 has 13 residues. In DNA, the CDR3 is TGTGCCAGCCTGGGGGACAGAGCGAGGGAGCAGTACTTC. It specifies CASLGDRAREQYF.

The chain uses TRBV5-8 and TRBJ1-1; no firm D call. The CDR3 loop spans 12 amino acids. The germline V and J ends were trimmed by 2 bases and 2 bases, with 4 bases remaining between them. Germline CDR1 is SGHTS and CDR2 is YDEGEE. The CDR3 DNA is TGTGCCAGCAGCTTCTACAACACTGAAGCTTTCTTT. Its translation: CASSFYNTEAFF.

The gene calls are TRBV10-3 and TRBJ1-2, with a possible D match to TRBD1 (5 bases). Deletions cut 6 bases from V and 6 bases from J, with 14 bases between. CDR1 is ENHRY and CDR2 is SYGVKD in the germline V gene. CDR3 length equals 13 residues. CDR3 sequence: CAIRQDHVDGYTF. In DNA, the CDR3 is TGTGCCATCAGACAGGATCATGTGGATGGCTACACCTTC.

Written as DNA, the CDR3 is TGTGCCAGCAGACCCGAGAGCTCCTATAATTCACCCCTCCACTTT. Protein: CASRPESSYNSPLHF. The chain is built from TRBV2 and TRBJ1-6, with no clear D. Trimming took 6 bases from V and 0 from J, leaving 9 bases between them. Looked up from germline, CDR1 is SNHLY and CDR2 is FYNNEI. CDR3 size: 15 residues.

The rearrangement uses TRBV5-1 and TRBJ2-3, with D tentatively TRBD2 (6 bases). Per the germline V gene, CDR1 is SGHRS and CDR2 is YFSETQ. Between the trimmed V and J ends, which lost 4 bases and 6 bases, there was a span of 15 bases. CDR3 length: 14 amino acids. The DNA for the CDR3 is TGCGCCAGCAGCCTTAGCGGCAGTAGGGATACGCAGTATTTT. Translated: CASSLSGSRDTQYF. Filled out from reference TRBV5-1 and TRBJ2-3, the complete variable domain reads KAGVTQTPRYLIKTRGQQVTLSCSPISGHRSVSWYQQTPGQGLQFLFEYFSETQRNKGNFPGRFSGRQFSNSRSEMNVSTLELGDSALYLCASSLSGSRDTQYFGPGTRLTVL.